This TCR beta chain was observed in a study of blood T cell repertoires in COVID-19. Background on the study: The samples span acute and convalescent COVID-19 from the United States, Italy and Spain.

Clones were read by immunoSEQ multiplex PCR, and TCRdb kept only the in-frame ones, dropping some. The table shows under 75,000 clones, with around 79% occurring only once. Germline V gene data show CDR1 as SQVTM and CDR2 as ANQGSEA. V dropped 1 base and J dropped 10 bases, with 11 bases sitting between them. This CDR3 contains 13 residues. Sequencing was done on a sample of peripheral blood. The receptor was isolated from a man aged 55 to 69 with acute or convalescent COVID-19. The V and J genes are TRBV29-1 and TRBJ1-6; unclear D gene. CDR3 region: CSVEGLVWSPLHF. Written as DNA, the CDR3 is TGCAGCGTTGAAGGACTCGTCTGGTCACCCCTCCACTTT.